Shown below are 30 T cell receptor beta chains from a single sample sequenced in a study of long-term antiretroviral therapy in people with HIV. This was the immunoSEQ v3.0 assay at survey level. TCRdb's table, derived via immunoSEQ multiplex PCR, lists solely in-frame clones and lacks some. The sample shows about 21,000 clones, 65% to 80% of them seen only once. This sample comprised unsorted PBMCs, obtained 4.1 years after starting antiretroviral therapy. These TCRs come from a woman aged 40 to 50 with HIV.

The V and J genes are TRBV30 and TRBJ1-3; D unclear. The CDR3 contains 13 residues. CDR1 is GTSNPN and CDR2 is SVGIG in the germline V gene (reference sequence). Trimming left V 5 bases short and J 0 bases short, with 8 bases between. CDR3 region: CAWAANSGNTIYF. The CDR3 nucleotides are TGTGCCTGGGCCGCCAACTCTGGAAACACCATATATTTT.

V is TRBV2 and J is TRBJ2-7, with D tentatively TRBD1 (6 bases). The CDR3 is 12 residues long. Germline CDR1 reads SNHLY; CDR2 reads FYNNEI. The V and J ends lost 8 bases and 6 bases respectively, with 14 bases between them. The CDR3 DNA follows: TGTGCCAGCTCGACACAGGGACGCGAGCAGTACTTC. Translation: CASSTQGREQYF.

Of note for this clone: The same CDR3 arises from other DNA sequences in this sample as well. The rearrangement links TRBV6-1 to TRBJ2-1, with D possibly TRBD2 on 6 matching bases. The CDR3 spans 15 residues. Trimming left V 3 bases short and J 0 bases short, with 9 bases between. Germline V lookup: CDR1 MNHNS, CDR2 SASEGT. This CDR3 is CASSERGSSYNEQFF. Written as DNA, the CDR3 is TGTGCCAGCAGTGAGCGGGGCAGCTCCTACAATGAGCAGTTCTTC.

The chain links TRBV2 to TRBJ1-1, with 7 bases matching TRBD1. From germline, CDR1 is SNHLY and CDR2 FYNNEI. V was clipped by 3 bases and J by 4 bases; unmatched bases: 5. The CDR3 is made up of 14 amino acids. CDR3 bases: TGTGCCAGCAGTGATGGCCAGGGGGGCACTGAAGCTTTCTTT. It is translated as CASSDGQGGTEAFF.

The chain combines TRBV27 with TRBJ2-1, with D uncertain. V lost 1 base to trimming and J lost 0 bases, with 13 bases between them. This CDR3 contains 17 residues. CDR1 and CDR2 (germline): MNHEY, SMNVEV (reference sequence). The CDR3 DNA sequence: TGTGCCAGCAGTTTATTATCCGGACGGAGCTCCTACAATGAGCAGTTCTTC. It translates to CASSLLSGRSSYNEQFF.

The CDR3 here is CASSLDRGGNTEAFF. Written as DNA, the CDR3 is TGTGCCAGCAGCTTGGACAGGGGGGGAAACACTGAAGCTTTCTTT. The V call is TRBV13, the J call TRBJ1-1; 10 bases match TRBD1. CDR1 is PRHDT and CDR2 is FYEKMQ in the germline V gene (reference sequence). V trimming: 3 bases; J trimming: 2 bases; junction bases outside the gene matches: 3. The CDR3 is 15 amino acids.

The genes are TRBV5-6 and TRBJ2-6; TRBD2 might be the D (6 bases). Germline CDR1 reads SGHDT; CDR2 reads YYEEEE. The CDR3 spans 15 residues. V lost 4 bases to trimming and J lost 0 bases, with 8 bases between them. CDR3 protein: CASSPGVSGANVLTF. The CDR3 region has the DNA TGTGCCAGCAGCCCGGGGGTCTCTGGGGCCAACGTCCTGACTTTC. The full variable domain, rest sourced from reference TRBV5-6 and TRBJ2-6, is DAGVTQSPTHLIKTRGQQVTLRCSPKSGHDTVSWYQQALGQGPQFIFQYYEEEERQRGNFPDRFSGHQFPNYSSELNVNALLLGDSALYLCASSPGVSGANVLTFGAGSRLTVL.

This clone was detected only a few times. The J gene is TRBJ1-2, the V gene TRBV4-3; no clear D. The CDR3 totals 13 residues. With 1 base removed from V and 8 bases from J, the gap between germline ends came to 11 bases. CDR1 and CDR2 from the germline V gene are LGHNA and YSLEER. This CDR3 is CASSQVIYSGYTF. In DNA, the CDR3 is TGCGCCAGCAGCCAAGTCATATACTCCGGCTACACCTTC.

The rearrangement joins TRBV25-1 to TRBJ2-1; 7 nucleotides align to TRBD2. V gave up 8 bases and J gave up 7 bases; unmatched junction bases: 14. This CDR3 contains 15 residues. Per germline, CDR1 MGHDK and CDR2 SYGVNS. CDR3 sequence reads: CASLDPGLGLNEQFF. The CDR3, as DNA: TGTGCCAGCTTGGACCCCGGACTAGGACTAAATGAGCAGTTCTTC.

This chain connects TRBV30 to TRBJ2-1; TRBD2 matches at 11 bases. V shed 3 bases, J shed 8 bases, and the junction held 6 bases outside the gene matches. This CDR3 comprises 14 residues. Germline CDR1 and CDR2: GTSNPN and SVGIG (reference sequence). The CDR3 region has the DNA TGTGCCTGGAGCCCTAGCGGGGGGACCGATGAGCAGTTCTTC. Its translation: CAWSPSGGTDEQFF.

The rearrangement joins TRBV11-2 to TRBJ1-6; D is undetermined. This CDR3 spans 14 amino acids. Trimming removed 3 bases at V and 4 bases at J, with 7 bases between. Germline-derived CDR1 and CDR2 are SGHAT and FQNNGV. The CDR3: CASSFTPYNSPLHF. CDR3 sequence (DNA): TGTGCCAGCAGCTTTACACCATATAATTCACCCCTCCACTTT.

The chain employs TRBV20-1 and TRBJ2-1; the D gene is possibly TRBD1 (6 bases). Germline V gives CDR1 DFQATT, CDR2 SNEGSKA (reference sequence). The CDR3 has 11 amino acids. V was pared by 2 bases and J by 10 bases, with 9 bases between. CDR3 sequence reads: CSARQTGEQFF. CDR3 DNA: TGCAGTGCTAGACAGACAGGCGAGCAGTTCTTC.

The CDR3: CASSDFGLVGEQYF. CDR3 bases: TGCGCCAGCAGCGACTTCGGACTAGTCGGCGAGCAGTACTTC. V usage is TRBV5-1 and J usage is TRBJ2-7; 7 bases are a match to TRBD2. The length of the CDR3 is 14 residues. From germline, CDR1 is SGHRS and CDR2 YFSETQ. The V and J ends lost 4 bases and 6 bases, in that order; junction bases with no gene match: 10.

This rearrangement joins TRBV5-4 to TRBJ2-3; weak D call: TRBD2 (5 bases). The CDR3 runs to 15 residues. Trimming shortened V by 2 bases and J by 2 bases, and 12 bases separated the two germline ends. Per the germline V gene, CDR1 is SGHNT and CDR2 is YYREEE (reference sequence). The CDR3 is CASSFRDTITDTQYF. The CDR3 coding sequence is TGTGCCAGCAGCTTCCGGGATACCATCACAGATACGCAGTATTTT. Looking up the rest from reference TRBV5-4 and TRBJ2-3 gives the full variable domain: ETGVTQSPTHLIKTRGQQVTLRCSSQSGHNTVSWYQQALGQGPQFIFQYYREEENGRGNFPPRFSGLQFPNYSSELNVNALELDDSALYLCASSFRDTITDTQYFGPGTRLTVL.

A few counts support this clone. V usage is TRBV19 and J usage is TRBJ2-2; D perhaps matches TRBD1 (6 bases). V was trimmed by 5 bases and J by 2 bases, leaving 12 bases between them. The CDR3 has 15 residues. From germline, CDR1 is LNHDA and CDR2 SQIVND (reference sequence). This CDR3 is CASSWRTANTGELFF. The CDR3 DNA reads as TGTGCCAGTAGTTGGAGGACAGCTAACACCGGGGAGCTGTTTTTT.

This clone is medium-sized (0.01 to 0.1%) within its sample. The chain recombines TRBV5-1 with TRBJ2-7; 12 positions match TRBD1. Unmatched junction bases numbered 5, after V lost 5 bases and J lost 5 bases. The CDR3 is 14 amino acids. In germline, CDR1 is SGHRS, CDR2 YFSETQ. CDR3 region: CASSTGTGGDEQYF. As DNA, the CDR3 is TGCGCCAGCAGTACCGGGACAGGGGGCGACGAGCAGTACTTC.

This sequence joins TRBV9 and TRBJ2-1, with 8 bases lining up with TRBD1. This CDR3 is 16 amino acids long. Germline loops: CDR1 SGDLS, CDR2 YYNGEE. V shed 3 bases, J shed 4 bases, and the junction held 9 bases outside the gene matches. The CDR3 nucleotides read TGTGCCAGCAGCGCTCCTGGACAGGGTGTATACAATGAGCAGTTCTTC. It yields the protein CASSAPGQGVYNEQFF.

This chain joins TRBV11-3 and TRBJ2-2; D not certain. The CDR3 totals 13 residues. CDR1 and CDR2 from the germline V gene are SGHNT and YENEEA. Trimming shortened V by 7 bases and J by 6 bases, and 12 bases separated the two germline ends. The CDR3 loop is CASTPLRAGELFF. The CDR3 coding sequence is TGTGCCAGCACCCCCCTAAGGGCCGGGGAGCTGTTTTTT.

This clone showed up just a few times. The chain employs TRBV27 and TRBJ1-5, with 7 bases lining up with TRBD1. The CDR3 consists of 15 residues. Germline CDR1 reads MNHEY; CDR2 reads SMNVEV (reference sequence). Losses at the gene ends were 5 bases for V and 4 bases for J; bases not matched to a gene: 8. The CDR3 coding sequence is TGTGCCAGCAGTCCGCTGACAGGGCCTAATCAGCCCCAGCATTTT. The encoded protein is CASSPLTGPNQPQHF.

This clone came up a few times. The chain links TRBV18 to TRBJ1-3; possibly TRBD1 for D (5 bases). From germline, CDR1 is KGHSH and CDR2 LQKENI. The ends were cut back, 1 base at V and 5 bases at J, with 15 bases in the middle. CDR3 length equals 16 residues. This chain's CDR3 is CASSPQRQLLRNTIYF. Written as DNA, the CDR3 is TGTGCCAGCTCACCACAACGACAGTTGTTGAGAAACACCATATATTTT.

V gene TRBV7-7 combines with J gene TRBJ2-3; D is uncertain. Trimming left V 5 bases short and J 8 bases short, with 11 bases between. Germline-derived CDR1 and CDR2 are SSHAT and FNYEAQ (reference sequence). The CDR3 contains 12 residues. DNA of the CDR3: TGTGCCAGCAGCCCCGATAGTCGTACGCAGTATTTT. Translating it yields CASSPDSRTQYF.

The chain has TRBV10-3 and TRBJ2-1; possible D gene TRBD2, 5 bases. The germline V gene encodes CDR1 ENHRY and CDR2 SYGVKD. This CDR3 region has 14 residues. The CDR3 loop is CSSQPGDSYNEQFF. The CDR3 DNA follows: TGTTCATCTCAACCCGGGGACTCCTACAATGAGCAGTTCTTC.

The chain joins TRBV6-4 to TRBJ1-2; TRBD1 is a possible D gene (5 bases). Germline V gene sequence: CDR1 MRHNA, CDR2 SNTAGT. The CDR3 runs to 12 residues. V was trimmed by 9 bases and J by 7 bases, leaving 15 bases between them. The CDR3 reads CASWDGWGGYTF. CDR3 nucleotides: TGTGCCAGTTGGGACGGATGGGGTGGCTACACCTTC.

This chain connects TRBV5-1 to TRBJ2-5; perhaps TRBD1 as D (5 bases). This CDR3 comprises 13 residues. Per the germline V gene, CDR1 is SGHRS and CDR2 is YFSETQ. The V end was cut by 4 bases, the J end by 5 bases, with 12 bases between. This CDR3 reads CASSLPRAETQYF. The DNA of the CDR3 is TGCGCCAGCAGCCTCCCCAGGGCGGAGACCCAGTACTTC.

This clone has a handful of counts. DNA of the CDR3: TGTGCCACCACCCCGGGGGCGAAGTATGGCTACACCTTC. Translating it yields CATTPGAKYGYTF. V is TRBV19 and J is TRBJ1-2; a weak D match, TRBD1 (6 bases). The CDR3 extends over 13 amino acids. The germline V gene encodes CDR1 LNHDA and CDR2 SQIVND (reference sequence). Trimming took off 10 bases at V and 5 bases at J, with 17 bases between the two ends.

The chain employs TRBV6-1 and TRBJ1-1; D is undetermined. Germline lookup yields CDR1 MNHNS and CDR2 SASEGT. This CDR3 contains 11 residues. Trimming stripped 7 bases from V and 8 bases from J, with 11 bases between. In DNA form, the CDR3 reads TGTGCCAGCAAGACGGGAGGGGAAGCTTTCTTT. It codes for CASKTGGEAFF.

The rearrangement uses TRBV4-1 and TRBJ1-1; TRBD1 might be the D (5 bases). V lost 0 bases and J 0 bases, leaving 14 bases between the germline ends. CDR3 length equals 17 residues. The germline gives CDR1 MGHRA, CDR2 YSYEKL. For the CDR3, the DNA is TGCGCCAGCAGCCAAGAGGACCCGACAGCGATGAACACTGAAGCTTTCTTT. Translation: CASSQEDPTAMNTEAFF.

The chain recombines TRBV4-3 with TRBJ1-2, with D uncertain. The CDR3 consists of 15 residues. Germline loops: CDR1 LGHNA, CDR2 YSLEER. V lost 0 bases, J lost 5 bases, and 13 bases lay in between. This CDR3 is CASSQDVRSFYGYTF. CDR3 bases: TGCGCCAGCAGCCAAGATGTCAGATCCTTTTATGGCTACACCTTC.

The rearrangement links TRBV5-1 to TRBJ2-7; D possibly corresponds to TRBD2 (7 bases). CDR1 is SGHRS and CDR2 is YFSETQ in the germline V gene. Trimming removed 1 base at V and 3 bases at J, with 11 bases between. The CDR3 runs to 14 residues. The CDR3 loop reads CASSLLGGGYEQYF. The CDR3 DNA reads as TGCGCCAGCAGCTTGCTAGGGGGGGGCTACGAGCAGTACTTC.

V usage is TRBV4-1 and J usage is TRBJ2-1; TRBD2 aligns across 11 bases. Germline values: CDR1 MGHRA, CDR2 YSYEKL. V gave up 2 bases and J gave up 8 bases; unmatched junction bases: 8. The length of the CDR3 is 16 residues. CDR3 protein: CASSQLLAGDDDEQFF. CDR3 DNA: TGCGCCAGCAGCCAACTACTAGCGGGAGACGACGATGAGCAGTTCTTC.